A selection of T cell receptor beta chains follows, all from one sample in a study of graft-versus-host responses after intestinal transplantation. These receptors have no known antigen. Only in-frame clones appear in the TCRdb table, and some are missing; sequencing was by immunoSEQ multiplex PCR. The data hold 50,000 to 75,000 clones, with approximately 94% observed a single time. The sequences come from unstimulated CD4+ T cells sorted from spleen or lymph node cells, collected before transplant. These receptors were taken from a human donor who was the organ donor for an intestinal transplant. The CDR3 runs from the conserved cysteine through the conserved F or W. The D gene is left open where the match is weak. Rows may omit the clone size; those that give it use once, few, many or a size class.

v_call: TRBV9
clone_size: -
d_call: -
j_call: TRBJ1-2
cdr3_nt: TGTGCCAGCAGCGTACAGGAGTTTAACTATGGCTACACCTTC
cdr3_aa: CASSVQEFNYGYTF

v_call: TRBV18
clone_size: -
d_call: -
j_call: TRBJ1-5
cdr3_nt: TGTGCCAGCTCAGCAGGGGAGTTCGGCAATCAGCCCCAGCATTTT
cdr3_aa: CASSAGEFGNQPQHF

v_call: TRBV10-2
clone_size: -
d_call: -
j_call: TRBJ2-2
cdr3_nt: TGCGCCAGCAGGGACCCGGTGGACAGATGGACCGGGGAGCTGTTTTTT
cdr3_aa: CASRDPVDRWTGELFF

v_call: TRBV7-2
clone_size: -
d_call: -
j_call: TRBJ2-2
cdr3_nt: TGTGCCAGCAGGTTTCTGTCCGGGGAGCTGTTTTTT
cdr3_aa: CASRFLSGELFF

v_call: TRBV4-1
clone_size: -
d_call: TRBD1
j_call: TRBJ2-1
cdr3_nt: TGCGCCAGCAGCCAAGAACCCAGGGGGCTCATGAATGAGCAGTTCTTC
cdr3_aa: CASSQEPRGLMNEQFF

v_call: TRBV5-6
clone_size: -
d_call: -
j_call: TRBJ2-1
cdr3_nt: TGTGCCAGCAGCTTGGAACTCTTCAATGAGCAGTTCTTC
cdr3_aa: CASSLELFNEQFF

v_call: TRBV10-3
clone_size: -
d_call: -
j_call: TRBJ1-6
cdr3_nt: TGTGCCATCAGTGAGTCGTATTCACCCCTCCACTTT
cdr3_aa: CAISESYSPLHF

v_call: TRBV6-5
clone_size: few
d_call: TRBD1
j_call: TRBJ2-7
cdr3_nt: TGTGCCAGCAGTCTGCTACAGGGGGCCTACGAGCAGTACTTC
cdr3_aa: CASSLLQGAYEQYF

v_call: TRBV6-1
clone_size: -
d_call: -
j_call: TRBJ1-6
cdr3_nt: TGTGCCATCCCTGGACGGCATAATTCACCCCTCCACTTT
cdr3_aa: CAIPGRHNSPLHF

v_call: TRBV6-1
clone_size: -
d_call: TRBD1
j_call: TRBJ1-1
cdr3_nt: TGTGCCAGCAGTGCCGGGACAGCGAACACTGAAGCTTTCTTT
cdr3_aa: CASSAGTANTEAFF

v_call: TRBV11-2
clone_size: -
d_call: -
j_call: TRBJ2-7
cdr3_nt: TGTGCCAGCAGCTTAAGGTCCAGGGGAGGACAGTACTTC
cdr3_aa: CASSLRSRGGQYF

v_call: TRBV2
clone_size: -
d_call: -
j_call: TRBJ1-6
cdr3_nt: TGTGCCAGCAGCAAGACAGGCGCCCTAGAGTCACCCCTCCACTTT
cdr3_aa: CASSKTGALESPLHF

v_call: TRBV5-6
clone_size: -
d_call: -
j_call: TRBJ1-5
cdr3_nt: TGTGCCAGCAGCCCTAGGGGCCTCAATCAGCCCCAGCATTTT
cdr3_aa: CASSPRGLNQPQHF